This is a list of T cell receptor beta chains from one sample in a study of cytomegalovirus exposure and HLA in healthy donors. Measured with immunoSEQ multiplex PCR; TCRdb has only the in-frame clones, and not every one. The sample gives 100,000 to 130,000 clones, 65% to 85% of which show up once; 2% to 2.5% is in the top ten. The source material was PBMCs. These receptors were collected from a man between 25 and 39 years old in good health and CMV-seronegative. CDR3s leave out the opening cysteine and the closing phenylalanine or tryptophan. The order of the fields is CDR3 length, V gene, CDR3 protein.

>10|TRBV15
ATSPTGYEQF
>13|TRBV4-1
ASSQWGGGDEKLF
>12|TRBV9
ASSAGVGGYEQY
>11|TRBV27
ASGQTGVGGYT
>12|TRBV19
ASRTGAGANVLT
>11|TRBV19
ASTGQGYQPQH
>14|TRBV28
ASRSRTSGSWETQY
>12|TRBV9
ASSATGGENIQY
>11|TRBV28
ASSLPQGTEAF
>10|TRBV30
GWGAGGYEQF
>14|TRBV14
ASSPLGQAGANVLT
>10|TRBV29-1
SAGQTNYEQY
>12|TRBV29-1
SVEGQGLNYGYT
>9|TRBV28
ASREKRGYT
>13|TRBV13
ASSEATGLNTEAF
>13|TRBV11-2
ASSYPEGGNTEAF
>13|TRBV15
ATSGGISGANVLT
>10|TRBV5-1
ASRDSYNEQF
>11|TRBV15
ATSREGVQPQH
>11|TRBV6-4
ASSATGGYGYT
>12|TRBV2
ASSEGRGGSGYT
>11|TRBV19
ATKGTGSYEQY
>13|TRBV4-1
ASSPGRGTGNTIY
>14|TRBV5-1
ASSLAVSSDYNEQF
>19|TRBV21-1
ASSKAGGPLNKVHRDYEQY
>12|TRBV5-8
ASSPDRADEKLF
>13|TRBV6-5
ASSYRSGGSAEQF
>12|TRBV9
ASSGQGWNYGYT
>14|TRBV29-1
SVPGTGVNNRGGYT
>12|TRBV6-1
ASITGFTGNTIY
>12|TRBV7-6
ASSLSGSKYEQY
>13|TRBV4-2
ASSQMDYFQETQY
>11|TRBV18
ASSPNTQETQY
>12|TRBV6-1
ASTDTGGTDTQY
>10|TRBV30
AWSPGTDTQY
>14|TRBV7-9
ASSLTYGGTGQPQH
>13|TRBV7-7
ASSPGTSVSDEQF
>11|TRBV7-2
ASSLGLGGLQY
>12|TRBV7-2
ASSLERFTGELF
>12|TRBV6-5
ASSPRGLNTEAF
>14|TRBV10-2
ASSELGATSNYGYT
>15|TRBV7-3
ASSLLVSSPNTGELF
>12|TRBV5-1
ASSLSRDRVGYT
>14|TRBV29-1
SVVGVAGGPVSEQF
>12|TRBV6-1
ASSGPAEYNEQF
>11|TRBV28
AAHTPANEKLF
>11|TRBV27
ASSLYEPGSKH
>10|TRBV6-6
GSSGRGGELF
>14|TRBV4-1
ASSQPKGGTNEKLF
>11|TRBV29-1
STAGLRADTQY
>11|TRBV6-6
ASSPGGTDTQY
>14|TRBV25-1
ASRPPISSYNSPLH
>11|TRBV30
AWGQSAKNIQY
>14|TRBV4-1
ASSLGQGGSSVTQY
>12|TRBV1
TSRGPGTGNTIY
>12|TRBV28
ASSLRDSYEKLF